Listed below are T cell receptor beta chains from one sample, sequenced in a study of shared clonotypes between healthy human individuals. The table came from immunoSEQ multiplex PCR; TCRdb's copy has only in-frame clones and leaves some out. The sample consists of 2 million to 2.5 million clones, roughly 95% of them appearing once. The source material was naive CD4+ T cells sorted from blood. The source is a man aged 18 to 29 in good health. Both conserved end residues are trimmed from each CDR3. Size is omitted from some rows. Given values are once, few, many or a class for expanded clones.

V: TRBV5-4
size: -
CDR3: ASSPQGRAPEKLF

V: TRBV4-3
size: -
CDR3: ASSQDWGGGDNEQF

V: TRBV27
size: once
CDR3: ASSQTHGETQY

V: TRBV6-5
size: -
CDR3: ASSLRQGANYGYT

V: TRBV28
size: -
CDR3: ASSHPLGTGSYEQY

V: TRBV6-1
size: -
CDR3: ASRIQGVREKLF

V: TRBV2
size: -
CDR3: ASSLSGSPTDTQY

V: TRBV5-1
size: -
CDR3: ASSLDSLTDEKLF

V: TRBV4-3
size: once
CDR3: ASSQDIGTGKLGYT

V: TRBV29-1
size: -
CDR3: SAIRQGNTGELF

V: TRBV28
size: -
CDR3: ASSLRGTSYEQY

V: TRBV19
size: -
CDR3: ASSTRQGAKNIQY

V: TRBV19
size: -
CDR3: ASNRGFGETQY

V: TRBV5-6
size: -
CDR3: ASSHATRGPETAHQPQH

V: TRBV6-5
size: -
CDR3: ASRAASGRSGELF

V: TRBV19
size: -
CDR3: ASSMSPVTEKLF

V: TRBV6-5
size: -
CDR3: ASSYSYVLVEDTQY

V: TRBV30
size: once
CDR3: AWSTKNIRDSSEKLF

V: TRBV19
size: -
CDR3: ASSISQGVNSPLH

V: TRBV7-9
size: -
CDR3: ASSLDPTGGYT

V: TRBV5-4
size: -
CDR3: ASSQQGGYGYT

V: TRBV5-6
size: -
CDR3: ASKERGLTNEKLF

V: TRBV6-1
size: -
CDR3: ASAGLAGRTGELF

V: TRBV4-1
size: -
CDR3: ASSQGGYTNQPQH

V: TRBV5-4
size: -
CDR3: ASNNLQSQETQY

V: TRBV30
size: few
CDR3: AWSGQGASYGYT

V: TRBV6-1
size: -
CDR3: ASRASTGSYNEQF

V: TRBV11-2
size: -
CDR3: ASSFLPGRVQEKLF

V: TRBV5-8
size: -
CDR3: ASSLELAGTGETQY

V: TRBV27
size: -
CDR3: ASSPGGGYQETQY

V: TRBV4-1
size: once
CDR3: ASSRIPGTGVADNYGYT

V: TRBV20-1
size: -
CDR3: SAPIETQY

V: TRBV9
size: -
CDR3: ASSVVSLGGYNEQF

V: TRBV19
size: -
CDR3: ASSIEGPMVSPLH

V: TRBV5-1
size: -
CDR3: ASSSRTAPTYEQY

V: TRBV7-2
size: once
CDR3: ASSLVKVAGNTGELF

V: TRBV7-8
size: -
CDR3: ASSLNLEAF

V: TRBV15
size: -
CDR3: ATSTGGETQY

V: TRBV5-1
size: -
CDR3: ASKWTWQSYEQY

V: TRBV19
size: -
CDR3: ASSTGGDHQETQY

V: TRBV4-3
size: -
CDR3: ASSQLAGGYTDTQY

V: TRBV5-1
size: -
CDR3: ASSRGQGATEQY

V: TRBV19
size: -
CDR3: ASSSRDEQY

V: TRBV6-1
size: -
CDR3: ASSASSDSNQPQH

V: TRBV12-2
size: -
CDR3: ASRLARRASGRVDEQF

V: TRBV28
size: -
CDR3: ASRMGLANTGELF

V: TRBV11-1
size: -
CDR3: ASSRDYSSTDTQY

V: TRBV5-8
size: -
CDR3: ASSLVGASGNTIY

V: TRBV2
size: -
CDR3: ASRSWAPNTEAF

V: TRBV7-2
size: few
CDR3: ASSLWSGGHAPHEQY

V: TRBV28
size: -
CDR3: ASSAPGQGDYGYT

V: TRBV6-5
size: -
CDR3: ASSVAGEGTDTQY

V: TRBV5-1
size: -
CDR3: ASSRDRNDGYT

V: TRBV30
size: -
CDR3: AWSVGSHEQY

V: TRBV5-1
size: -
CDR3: ASSLRDSFPFEQF

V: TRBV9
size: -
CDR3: ASSLRTGNYGYT

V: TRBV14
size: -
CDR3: ASSQHGAVNNEQF